This paragraph covers one T cell receptor (beta chain) sequence. What it recognizes is unknown. The J segment lost 5 bases and the V segment lost 10 bases, leaving 15 bases of the junction unmatched. The CDR3 runs to 15 residues. Germline V gives CDR1 SNHLY, CDR2 FYNNEI. This entry is derived from a study of cytomegalovirus exposure and HLA in healthy donors. Study-wide results and caveats: Several of the most significant clusters appeared, in a later analysis, to be linked to common viral pathogens.

The PCR contained 60 Vbeta and 13 Jbeta primers. Assay used: immunoSEQ multiplex PCR; TCRdb lists only in-frame clones, some missing. The data contain about 140,000 clones, about 80% of them singletons. The origin of this receptor is a woman in her 40s in good health and CMV-seronegative. Sequencing was performed on PBMCs. The chain links TRBV2 to TRBJ2-7, with 9 nucleotides matching TRBD2. For the CDR3, the DNA is TGTGCCACTCGACTAGCGGTGATTTCTATCAACGAGCAGTACTTC. Its translation is CATRLAVISINEQYF.